Listed here is a single T cell receptor beta chain. This receptor's antigen is unknown. Qualities for individual bases were not recorded, and no much larger clone is one base off. RNA was extracted with the RNeasy kit and about 0.45 to 1 ug was reverse transcribed using random hexamers. The immunoSEQ multiplex PCR assay, which covers 54 Vbeta and 13 Jbeta segments, was used to amplify TCR beta CDR3 regions. PCR amplification bias was corrected using a synthetic template baseline for primer optimization and computational correction. For the original study's pipeline: Reads were annotated to V, D and J genes according to IMGT and were analyzed with immunoSEQ Analyzer, with only productive sequences retained. Clonality was computed as one minus Shannon entropy normalized by log2 of the number of productive unique sequences. For each patient and control, public and private clones were evaluated within the 100 most prevalent clones. Susac-specific clones were defined as absent from healthy and MS cohorts, around 970 published viral clones and other ImmuneACCESS disease sequences. The public reads were run again by TCRdb, first through fastp at Q25 and then through MiXCR, and only productive beta chains were kept. Entries that share a CDR3 protein sequence are merged under the most common genes and DNA. TCRdb, not the original authors, processed these V and J calls. This sample holds 250,000 to 300,000 distinct CDR3 sequences; 75% to 90% were observed only once. Around 0.2% of the sample goes to the ten largest clones.

V is clipped by 2 bases and J by 5 bases, and the sequence between their germline boundaries is 6 bases long. According to the germline V gene, CDR1 reads SGHVS and CDR2 reads FNYEAQ. The CDR3, from cysteine to phenylalanine, totals 13 residues. Only the CDR3 DNA stays, 39 bases, in frame from base 1. Peripheral blood CD8+ and CD4+ T cells from healthy donors, Susac syndrome patients and multiple sclerosis patients were profiled by high-throughput TCR beta sequencing. The multiple sclerosis controls were treatment-naive patients who had stable or active relapsing-remitting disease and met the revised McDonald criteria. Bulk CD8+ and CD4+ T cells were purified by magnetic negative isolation, whereas CD8+ TEMRA cells were enriched by FACS. Blood was collected in EDTA tubes and processed within 24 hours, with PBMCs isolated through density gradient centrifugation. PBMCs intended for TCR sequencing were frozen in liquid nitrogen and were later thawed in a 37 degrees C water bath. The sorted or isolated CD4+, CD8+ and CD8+ TEMRA cells had a purity of 90% or higher.

This entry is derived from a study of CD8 T cells in Susac syndrome (dated by TCRdb to 2018 to 2020). Broadly, across the study: The study used repertoire sequencing to test whether antigen drove CD8+ T cell activation and differentiation in Susac syndrome. CD8+ T cell repertoire clonality was compared between fewer than 13 healthy donors, roughly 14 Susac syndrome patients and around 15 multiple sclerosis patients.

What the research found in general, with its limitations: The TCR sequencing and HLA analysis was acknowledged to have included a relatively small number of individuals.

The sequence was obtained from a human donor with multiple sclerosis. Sequenced: CD8+ T cells from PBMCs. This sequence uses TRBV7-6 and TRBJ2-2; confidence is insufficient to name the D gene. The CDR3 protein is CASSLPSTGELFF. The DNA reads TGTGCCAGCAGCTTACCATCGACCGGGGAGCTGTTTTTT.